Below are 14 T cell receptor beta chains sequenced from a single sample in a study of T cell responses to AZD1222 COVID-19 vaccine. The method was immunoSEQ multiplex PCR; TCRdb's version includes in-frame clones alone and lacks a portion of them. Here the sample spans some 180,000 clones, 90% to 95% being singletons. The sequenced sample was peripheral blood, obtained 28 days after the second dose of the MenACWY control vaccine. All receptors derive from an adult who received the MenACWY meningococcal vaccine as a control.

DNA for the CDR3: TGCGCCAGCTCTGATACTAGCGGGAGTGAGACCCAGTACTTC. Encoded protein: CASSDTSGSETQYF. The J gene is TRBJ2-5, the V gene TRBV5-1, with 11 positions matching TRBD2. CDR3 length equals 14 residues. J gave up 5 bases and V 7 bases, and 7 bases lay outside the gene matches. Germline lookup yields CDR1 SGHRS and CDR2 YFSETQ.

This clone was detected only a few times. The chain recombines TRBV19 with TRBJ2-5; maybe TRBD1 (5 bases). The germline V and J ends were trimmed by 6 bases and 5 bases, with 13 bases remaining between them. This CDR3 region has 13 residues. The V gene's germline CDR1 is LNHDA and CDR2 SQIVND (reference sequence). The CDR3 sequence is CASRDQGRETQYF. DNA of the CDR3: TGTGCCAGTAGGGATCAGGGAAGGGAGACCCAGTACTTC.

The V gene is TRBV11-3, the J gene TRBJ2-7; the D is unclear. CDR1 is SGHNT, CDR2 YENEEA, per germline. The CDR3 totals 12 residues. The V gene lost 2 bases and the J gene lost 3 bases, with 5 bases spanning the gap. The CDR3: CASSLMGYEQYF. The CDR3 DNA is TGTGCCAGCAGCTTAATGGGCTACGAGCAGTACTTC.

The genes are TRBV3-1 (or the pseudogene TRBV3-2) and TRBJ1-5, with TRBD1 matching 7 bases. The germline CDR1 and CDR2 sequences are LGHDT and YNNKEL (reference sequence). V gave up 1 base and J gave up 4 bases; unmatched junction bases: 7. The CDR3 runs 16 residues. CDR3 bases: TGTGCCAGCAGCCAAGTTGAGGGACAGCATAATCAGCCCCAGCATTTT. Encoded protein: CASSQVEGQHNQPQHF.

The CDR3 loop reads CASSPCGQAELQLAKNIQYF. The CDR3 DNA reads TGCGCCAGCAGTCCCTGCGGACAGGCCGAACTTCAACTAGCCAAAAACATTCAGTACTTC. This chain joins TRBV23-1 and TRBJ2-4; 7 nucleotides agree with TRBD1. TRBV23-1 is filed as an ORF, its function uncertain. The junction had 18 bases not matched to a gene; V was cut back by 4 bases and J by 0 bases. This CDR3 is 20 amino acids long.

This clone was observed a single time. The identical CDR3 is also encoded by other nucleotide sequences in the sample. This rearrangement joins TRBV7-3 to TRBJ1-1; D is possibly TRBD1 (5 bases). Trimming took 5 bases from V and 0 from J, leaving 7 bases between them. The CDR3 is 13 amino acids. From germline, CDR1 is SGHTA and CDR2 FQGTGA. In DNA, the CDR3 is TGTGCCAGCAGCCTGACAGTGAACACTGAAGCTTTCTTT. Protein product: CASSLTVNTEAFF.

The rearrangement links TRBV11-2 to TRBJ1-2, with 7 positions matching TRBD1. From germline, CDR1 is SGHAT and CDR2 FQNNGV. The CDR3 totals 12 residues. With V trimmed by 6 bases and J by 8 bases, 6 bases remained unmatched. The CDR3 region is CASRGGGLGYTF. The CDR3 DNA reads as TGTGCCAGCAGGGGAGGGGGCCTAGGCTACACCTTC.

This clone was recorded only once. This chain links TRBV11-3 with TRBJ2-3; 16 nucleotides align to TRBD2. V lost 4 bases, J lost 4 bases, and 5 bases stayed unmatched. The CDR3 has 17 residues. Per the germline V gene, CDR1 is SGHNT and CDR2 is YENEEA. The CDR3 reads CASSSGLAGGHPDTQYF. In DNA form, the CDR3 reads TGTGCCAGCAGCTCGGGACTAGCGGGAGGGCACCCAGATACGCAGTATTTT.

The chain employs TRBV3-1 (or the pseudogene TRBV3-2) and TRBJ2-7; 9 bases line up with TRBD1. Trimming cost V 4 bases and J 2 bases; bases outside gene matches: 9. The CDR3 totals 16 residues. Germline CDR1 is LGHDT and CDR2 is YNNKEL (reference sequence). The CDR3 DNA follows: TGTGCCAGCAGCCCGCGACAGGGGGTAACTACCTACGAGCAGTACTTC. Translation gives CASSPRQGVTTYEQYF.

The chain has TRBV7-9 and TRBJ2-3; D may be TRBD2 (5 bases). The CDR3 spans 15 residues. V gave up 7 bases and J gave up 4 bases, with 18 bases separating them. Germline CDR1 reads SEHNR; CDR2 reads FQNEAQ (reference sequence). The CDR3 reads CASTSGWPTPDTQYF. The CDR3 DNA reads TGTGCCAGCACCTCGGGGTGGCCCACCCCAGATACGCAGTATTTT. The variable domain in full, with the rest retrieved from reference TRBV7-9 and TRBJ2-3, is DTGVSQNPRHKITKRGQNVTFRCDPISEHNRLYWYRQTLGQGPEFLTYFQNEAQLEKSRLLSDRFSAERPKGSFSTLEIQRTEQGDSAMYLCASTSGWPTPDTQYFGPGTRLTVL.

This sequence joins TRBV6-5 and TRBJ2-2; the D is unclear. The V gene lost 0 bases and the J gene lost 7 bases, with 3 bases spanning the gap. The CDR3 has 12 residues. Germline V lookup: CDR1 MNHEY, CDR2 SVGAGI. DNA of the CDR3: TGTGCCAGCAGTTACTCGAACGGGGAGCTGTTTTTT. Encoded protein: CASSYSNGELFF.

This clone appeared a single time. V usage is TRBV24-1 and J usage is TRBJ2-2; TRBD2 matches at 7 bases. Germline trimming cut 5 bases from V and 6 bases from J; bases unmatched to any gene: 23. Per the germline V gene, CDR1 is KGHDR and CDR2 is SFDVKD. CDR3 length: 20 residues. CDR3 region: CATSALGGGQREGFAGELFF. CDR3 bases: TGTGCCACCAGTGCCTTGGGGGGAGGTCAGCGGGAAGGGTTCGCCGGGGAGCTGTTTTTT.

The gene calls are TRBV5-6 and TRBJ2-1; TRBD2 is a possible D gene (7 bases). CDR1 SGHDT and CDR2 YYEEEE come from the germline V gene. This CDR3 spans 16 amino acids. The ends were cut back, 0 bases at V and 4 bases at J, with 14 bases in the middle. The CDR3 DNA reads TGTGCCAGCAGCTTGGCCTTCGCGGGGGCGTACAATGAGCAGTTCTTC. This encodes CASSLAFAGAYNEQFF. The full variable domain, in which reference TRBV5-6 and TRBJ2-1 provide the parts outside the CDR3, is DAGVTQSPTHLIKTRGQQVTLRCSPKSGHDTVSWYQQALGQGPQFIFQYYEEEERQRGNFPDRFSGHQFPNYSSELNVNALLLGDSALYLCASSLAFAGAYNEQFFGPGTRLTVL.

The genes are TRBV28 and TRBJ2-7, with no clear D. Germline assignment: CDR1 MDHEN and CDR2 SYDVKM. V was pared by 3 bases and J by 1 base, with 10 bases between. The CDR3 consists of 14 residues. The CDR3 DNA sequence: TGTGCCAGCAGTTTGGGGATTCAATCCTACGAGCAGTACTTC. This gives the protein CASSLGIQSYEQYF.